This entry lists 16 T cell receptor beta chains sequenced from one sample in a study of response to subunit inactivated influenza vaccine. Via MiXCR, TCRdb re-called the RT-PCR reads, giving one row per CDR3 protein. The sample holds roughly 500,000 distinct CDR3 sequences; around a quarter are singletons and the top ten take 2.8%. This same sample was also taken into another study, of T cells expressing NK-cell markers. That study adds: What made the TCR beta cDNA was 5'RACE template switching with UMIs.

The sequenced sample was CD4+ T cells sorted from PBMCs, obtained about 13 days after vaccination. These receptors all stem from a man aged 50 to 59 who received an inactivated influenza vaccine.

The chain is built from TRBV20-1 and TRBJ2-1, with TRBD2 matching 11 bases. Germline V CDR1 and CDR2: DFQATT, SNEGSKA (reference sequence). The CDR3 sequence is 16 residues long. V was clipped by 5 bases and J by 7 bases; unmatched bases: 13. CDR3 bases: TGCAGTGCTTACCCGTTAGCGGGAGGGCCTTCGAATGAGCAGTTCTTC. It yields the protein CSAYPLAGGPSNEQFF.

This clonotype occurred a few times. This rearrangement joins TRBV10-3 to TRBJ2-3; TRBD1 agrees at 7 bases. V shed 5 bases, J shed 1 base, and the junction held 6 bases outside the gene matches. The length of the CDR3 is 15 residues. Germline CDR1 and CDR2: ENHRY and SYGVKD. DNA of the CDR3: TGTGCCATCAGTCAACAGGGGACGGGCACAGATACGCAGTATTTT. Residues: CAISQQGTGTDTQYF.

The chain's CDR3 is CASSPPGSGHYEQYF. Here the CDR3 DNA reads TGTGCCAGCAGCCCGCCGGGGAGCGGACACTACGAGCAGTACTTC. The V gene is TRBV9, the J gene TRBJ2-7; either TRBD1 or TRBD2 may supply D (5 bases each). The V end was cut by 4 bases, the J end by 3 bases, with 17 bases between. This CDR3 region has 15 residues. Germline CDR1 reads SGDLS; CDR2 reads YYNGEE.

This clonotype has at least ten counts. The genes are TRBV27 and TRBJ2-6; 7 bases align to TRBD1. Germline V gene lookup returns CDR1 MNHEY and CDR2 SMNVEV (reference sequence). The CDR3 covers 15 residues. Losses at the gene ends were 2 bases for V and 4 bases for J; bases not matched to a gene: 2. DNA of the CDR3: TGTGCCAGCAGTTTAAGGGGGCCCGGGGCCAACGTCCTGACTTTC. Protein: CASSLRGPGANVLTF.

J is TRBJ2-1 and V is TRBV30; D is unclear. Trimming cost V 4 bases and J 1 base, with 8 bases left between them. This CDR3 is built from 13 residues. Germline V gene data show CDR1 as GTSNPN and CDR2 as SVGIG (reference sequence). As DNA, the CDR3 is TGTGCCTGGATGCGGAAATCCTACAATGAGCAGTTCTTC. Its translation is CAWMRKSYNEQFF. Combining the CDR3 with reference TRBV30 and TRBJ2-1 gives the whole variable domain SQTIHQWPATLVQPVGSPLSLECTVEGTSNPNLYWYRQAAGRGLQLLFYSVGIGQISSEVPQNLSASRPQDRQFILSSKKLLLSDSGFYLCAWMRKSYNEQFFGPGTRLTVL.

The genes are TRBV15 and TRBJ2-1; TRBD2 agrees at 8 bases. The trim removed 0 bases at V and 0 bases at J, leaving 4 bases unmatched. The CDR3 length is 17 residues. The germline CDR1 and CDR2 sequences are LNHNV and YYDKDF (reference sequence). The chain's CDR3 is CATSRDRGGYSYNEQFF. The CDR3 nucleotides are TGTGCCACCAGCAGAGATCGGGGGGGTTACTCCTACAATGAGCAGTTCTTC.

The sample holds a few counts of this clonotype. The chain joins TRBV29-1 to TRBJ2-3; D is unclear. There are 19 residues in the CDR3. Looked up from germline, CDR1 is SQVTM and CDR2 is ANQGSEA. V was trimmed by 6 bases and J by 2 bases, leaving 30 bases between them. The chain's CDR3 is CSVYGLWDGKGLVTDTQYF. As DNA, the CDR3 is TGCAGCGTCTACGGCTTATGGGATGGGAAAGGGCTCGTCACAGATACGCAGTATTTT.

This clonotype was counted at least ten times. The chain uses TRBV30 and TRBJ2-1; D gene ambiguous. V shed 3 bases and J shed 7 bases, with 7 bases lying between them. Per germline, CDR1 GTSNPN and CDR2 SVGIG (reference sequence). CDR3 length: 11 residues. The CDR3 is CAWRTANEQFF. The CDR3 DNA reads TGTGCCTGGAGGACGGCAAATGAGCAGTTCTTC.

This clonotype turned up a few times. This rearrangement joins TRBV4-1 to TRBJ2-3; 8 nucleotides align to TRBD1. The ends lost 1 base at V and 1 base at J; junction bases unmatched: 4. The germline V gene has CDR1 MGHRA and CDR2 YSYEKL. The CDR3 contains 16 residues. The CDR3 loop is CASSQAPGGRTDTQYF. CDR3 coding DNA: TGCGCCAGCAGCCAAGCCCCAGGGGGCCGCACAGATACGCAGTATTTT.

This clonotype was counted between two and nine times. The chain couples TRBV20-1 to TRBJ1-5, with unresolved D. The CDR3 is 14 amino acids. V was shortened by 3 bases and J by 3 bases, with 12 bases between the two germline ends. CDR1 and CDR2 from the germline V gene are DFQATT and SNEGSKA (reference sequence). CDR3 DNA: TGCAGTGCTAGCCCCGGGCCTTACAATCAGCCCCAGCATTTT. Protein sequence: CSASPGPYNQPQHF.

J is TRBJ1-2 and V is TRBV6-1; D gene ambiguous. Germline V CDR1 and CDR2: MNHNS, SASEGT. There are 14 residues in the CDR3. V lost 6 bases and J 4 bases, leaving 15 bases between the germline ends. CDR3 loop: CASRGGWPTYGYTF. CDR3 DNA: TGTGCCAGCAGAGGCGGCTGGCCCACCTATGGCTACACCTTC.

The CDR3, as DNA: TGTGCCAGCTCACCTGTCTTAACTAGCATATACGAGCAGTACTTC. It codes for CASSPVLTSIYEQYF. The genes are TRBV18 and TRBJ2-7; weak D call: TRBD2 (6 bases). The length of the CDR3 is 15 residues. V lost 3 bases, J lost 4 bases, and 16 bases lay in between. Germline values: CDR1 KGHSH, CDR2 LQKENI.

The chain couples TRBV14 to TRBJ2-2; D is uncertain. CDR1 and CDR2 from the germline V gene are SGHDN and FVKESK. There are 13 residues in the CDR3. Trimming shortened V by 2 bases and J by 7 bases, and 8 bases separated the two germline ends. In DNA form, the CDR3 reads TGTGCCAGCAGCCAATTCGGAAACGGGGAGCTGTTTTTT. Its translation is CASSQFGNGELFF.

The chain is built from TRBV5-5 and TRBJ1-4; D uncertain. V lost 0 bases and J lost 8, with 11 bases in between. The length of the CDR3 is 14 residues. In germline, CDR1 is SGHKS, CDR2 YYEKEE (reference sequence). CDR3 bases: TGTGCCAGCAGCTTGGGAAGCCTAGCAGAAAAACTGTTTTTT. Translating it yields CASSLGSLAEKLFF.

V gene TRBV11-2 combines with J gene TRBJ2-5; 10 bases are a match to TRBD2. Germline lookup yields CDR1 SGHAT and CDR2 FQNNGV. The length of the CDR3 is 17 residues. Germline trimming cut 0 bases from V and 6 bases from J; bases unmatched to any gene: 10. The CDR3 DNA reads as TGTGCCAGCAGCTTAGATCACACTAGCGGGATGAAAAAGACCCAGTACTTC. It is translated as CASSLDHTSGMKKTQYF.

The V and J genes are TRBV7-2 and TRBJ1-2, with 7 bases that match TRBD1. This CDR3 has 13 amino acids. Germline V gene lookup returns CDR1 SGHTA and CDR2 FQGNSA. V gave up 5 bases and J gave up 8 bases; unmatched junction bases: 8. CDR3 nucleotides: TGTGCCAGCAGCCCCGGGGACAGTCGGGGCTACACCTTC. This codes for CASSPGDSRGYTF.